The present T cell receptor (beta chain) was sequenced within a study of blood T cell repertoires in COVID-19. For the study at large: Both acute and convalescent COVID-19 samples were obtained from the United States, Italy and Spain. T cells, B-cell-depleted T cells, or PBMCs provided the cDNA or gDNA that served as material.

TCRdb's table, derived via immunoSEQ multiplex PCR, lists solely in-frame clones and lacks some. The data contain 250,000 to 300,000 clones, 75% to 90% of them singletons. The Seattle patients joined while their infection was active and were tracked longitudinally afterward. Between the trimmed V and J ends, which lost 3 bases and 5 bases, there was a span of 16 bases. This CDR3 has 16 amino acids. Per germline, CDR1 LNHDA and CDR2 SQIVND (reference sequence). The origin of this receptor is a woman in her 70s with COVID-19, enrolled during active disease. The specimen was peripheral blood. The V call is TRBV19, the J call TRBJ2-2; maybe TRBD2 (6 bases). CDR3 coding DNA: TGTGCCAGTAGTATCTCGGTGGGGGGACCGACCGGGGAGCTGTTTTTT. It specifies CASSISVGGPTGELFF.